The clone carrying this TCR beta chain was counted a few times. Antigen specificity is unknown. These data belong to a study of beta chain features in type 1 diabetes. Study conclusions and caveats: VDJ junctions in type 1 diabetes patients carried more deletions and fewer insertions. In every one of the four CD4+ subsets, TCRB CDR3s were moderately but significantly shorter in Type 1 diabetes patients.

Central memory, naive, regulatory and stem cell-like memory CD4+ cells were sorted by CD45RO/CCR7/CD25/CD127/CD95/CD27. CDR1 SGDLS and CDR2 YYNGEE come from the germline V gene. The V and J ends lost 0 bases and 2 bases respectively, with 13 bases between them. This CDR3 contains 16 residues. Of the isolated RNA, all was reverse transcribed, and so the sequenced material was expressed TCRB transcripts. Generated by immunoSEQ multiplex PCR, the TCRdb table keeps only in-frame clones and is missing some. The sample includes 600,000 to 700,000 clones, over 10% of them seen just once. V usage is TRBV9 and J usage is TRBJ2-3; D remains ambiguous. This TCR was recovered from a man between 18 and 29 years old with type 1 diabetes. Sequencing input: naive CD4+ T cells from blood. CDR3 sequence: CASSVGTDLTTDTQYF. In nucleotides, the CDR3 is TGTGCCAGCAGCGTAGGCACGGATTTGACCACAGATACGCAGTATTTT.